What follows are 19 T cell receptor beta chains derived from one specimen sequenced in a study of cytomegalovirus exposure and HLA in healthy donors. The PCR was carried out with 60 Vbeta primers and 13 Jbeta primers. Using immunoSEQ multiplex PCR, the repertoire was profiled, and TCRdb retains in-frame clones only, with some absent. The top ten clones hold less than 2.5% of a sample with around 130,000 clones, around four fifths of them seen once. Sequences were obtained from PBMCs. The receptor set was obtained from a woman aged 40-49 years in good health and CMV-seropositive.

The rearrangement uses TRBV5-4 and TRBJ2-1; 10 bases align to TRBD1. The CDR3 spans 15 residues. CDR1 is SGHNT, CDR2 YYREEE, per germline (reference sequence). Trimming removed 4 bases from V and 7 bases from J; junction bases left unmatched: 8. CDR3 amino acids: CASSDRDRGRNEQFF. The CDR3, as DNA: TGTGCCAGCAGCGACCGGGACAGGGGTCGTAATGAGCAGTTCTTC.

The CDR3 DNA is TGTGCCAGCAGCCGACAGGGCGTAGATACGCAGTATTTT. Amino acids: CASSRQGVDTQYF. The V gene is TRBV5-6, the J gene TRBJ2-3; 7 bases fit TRBD1. This CDR3 spans 13 amino acids. The junction had 4 bases not matched to a gene; V was cut back by 4 bases and J by 5 bases. Germline V gene sequence: CDR1 SGHDT, CDR2 YYEEEE.

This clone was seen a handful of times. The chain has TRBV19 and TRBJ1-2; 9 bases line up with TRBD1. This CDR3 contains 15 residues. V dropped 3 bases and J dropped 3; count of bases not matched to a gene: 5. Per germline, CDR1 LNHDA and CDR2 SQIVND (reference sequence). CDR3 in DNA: TGTGCCAGTAGTATGGACAGGGGAACGGACTATGGCTACACCTTC. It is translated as CASSMDRGTDYGYTF.

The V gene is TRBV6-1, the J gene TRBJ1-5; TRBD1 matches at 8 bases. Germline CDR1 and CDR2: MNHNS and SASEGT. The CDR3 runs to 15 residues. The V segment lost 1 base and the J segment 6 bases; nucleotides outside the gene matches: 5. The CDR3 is CASSEGQGTFQPQHF. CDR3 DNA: TGTGCCAGCAGTGAAGGACAGGGGACCTTTCAGCCCCAGCATTTT.

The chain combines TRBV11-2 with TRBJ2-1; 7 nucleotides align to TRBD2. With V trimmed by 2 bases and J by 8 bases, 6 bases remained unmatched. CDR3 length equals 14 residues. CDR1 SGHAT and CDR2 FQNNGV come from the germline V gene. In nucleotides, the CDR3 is TGTGCCAGCAGCTTAAGTACTAGCGCCGATGAGCAGTTCTTC. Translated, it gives CASSLSTSADEQFF.

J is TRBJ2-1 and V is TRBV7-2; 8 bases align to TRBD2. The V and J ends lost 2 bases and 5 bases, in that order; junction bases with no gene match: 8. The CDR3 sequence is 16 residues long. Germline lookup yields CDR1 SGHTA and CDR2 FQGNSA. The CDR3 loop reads CASSLITGLVNNEQFF. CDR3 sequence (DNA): TGTGCCAGCAGCTTAATAACGGGACTAGTCAACAATGAGCAGTTCTTC. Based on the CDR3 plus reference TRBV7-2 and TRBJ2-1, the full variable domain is GAGVSQSPSNKVTEKGKDVELRCDPISGHTALYWYRQSLGQGLEFLIYFQGNSAPDKSGLPSDRFSAERTGGSVSTLTIQRTQQEDSAVYLCASSLITGLVNNEQFFGPGTRLTVL.

CDR3 loop: CASSESVTPGAFF. The CDR3 coding sequence is TGTGCCAGCAGTGAATCCGTGACTCCGGGAGCTTTCTTT. V usage is TRBV25-1 and J usage is TRBJ1-1; no definite D call. V lost 1 base and J 10 bases, leaving 13 bases between the germline ends. CDR1 is MGHDK, CDR2 SYGVNS, per germline. The CDR3 is 13 amino acids.

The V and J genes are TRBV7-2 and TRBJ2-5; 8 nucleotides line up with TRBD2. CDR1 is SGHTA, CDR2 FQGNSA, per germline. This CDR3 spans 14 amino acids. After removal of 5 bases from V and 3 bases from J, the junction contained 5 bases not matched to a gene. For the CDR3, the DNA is TGTGCCAGCAGCCTATTAGCGGGGAAAGAGACCCAGTACTTC. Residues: CASSLLAGKETQYF.

CDR3 sequence reads: CAWRSTGISGYTF. The CDR3, as DNA: TGTGCCTGGAGATCCACAGGGATTTCTGGCTACACCTTC. The V gene is TRBV30, the J gene TRBJ1-2; possibly TRBD1 for D (6 bases). The ends were cut back, 3 bases at V and 7 bases at J, with 15 bases in the middle. The CDR3 is made up of 13 amino acids. Per the germline V gene, CDR1 is GTSNPN and CDR2 is SVGIG (reference sequence).

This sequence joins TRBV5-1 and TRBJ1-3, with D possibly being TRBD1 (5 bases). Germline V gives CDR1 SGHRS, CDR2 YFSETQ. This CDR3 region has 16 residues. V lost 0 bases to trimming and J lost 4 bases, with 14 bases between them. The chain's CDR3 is CASSLGDLGGGNTIYF. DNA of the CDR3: TGCGCCAGCAGCTTGGGGGACTTGGGTGGCGGAAACACCATATATTTT.

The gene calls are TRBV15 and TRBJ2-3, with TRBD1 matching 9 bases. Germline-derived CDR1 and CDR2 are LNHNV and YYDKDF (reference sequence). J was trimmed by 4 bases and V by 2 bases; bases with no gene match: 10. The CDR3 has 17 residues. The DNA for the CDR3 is TGTGCCACCAGCAGAAAAGACAGGGGGAGGATCGCAGATACGCAGTATTTT. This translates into CATSRKDRGRIADTQYF.

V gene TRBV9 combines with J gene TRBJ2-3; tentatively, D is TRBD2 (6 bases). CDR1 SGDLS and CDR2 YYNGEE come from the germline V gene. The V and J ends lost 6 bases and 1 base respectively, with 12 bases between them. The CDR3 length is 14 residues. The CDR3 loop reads CASTPGEGTDTQYF. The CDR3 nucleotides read TGTGCCAGCACTCCGGGAGAGGGCACAGATACGCAGTATTTT.

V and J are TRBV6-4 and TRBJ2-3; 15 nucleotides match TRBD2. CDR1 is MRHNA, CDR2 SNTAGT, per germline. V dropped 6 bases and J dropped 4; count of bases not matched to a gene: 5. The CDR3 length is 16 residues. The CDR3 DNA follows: TGTGCCAGCAGCCCGGGACTAGCGGGAGGATCAGATACGCAGTATTTT. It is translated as CASSPGLAGGSDTQYF.

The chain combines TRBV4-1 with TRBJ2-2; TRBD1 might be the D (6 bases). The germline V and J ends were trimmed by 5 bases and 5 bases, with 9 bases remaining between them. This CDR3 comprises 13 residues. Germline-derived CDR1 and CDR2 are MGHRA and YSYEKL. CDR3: CASSRTGTGELFF. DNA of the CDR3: TGCGCCAGCAGCAGAACAGGGACCGGGGAGCTGTTTTTT.

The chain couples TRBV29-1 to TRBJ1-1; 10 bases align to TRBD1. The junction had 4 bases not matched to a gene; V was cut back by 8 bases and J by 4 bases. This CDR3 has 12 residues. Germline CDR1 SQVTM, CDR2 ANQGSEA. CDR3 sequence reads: CSSGQGGTEAFF. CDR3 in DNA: TGCAGCTCAGGACAGGGGGGCACTGAAGCTTTCTTT.

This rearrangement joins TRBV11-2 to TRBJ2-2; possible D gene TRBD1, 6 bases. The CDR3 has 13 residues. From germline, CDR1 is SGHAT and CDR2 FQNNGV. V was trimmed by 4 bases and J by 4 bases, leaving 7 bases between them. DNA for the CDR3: TGTGCCAGCAGCTCCAGGGGCACCGGGGAGCTGTTTTTT. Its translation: CASSSRGTGELFF.

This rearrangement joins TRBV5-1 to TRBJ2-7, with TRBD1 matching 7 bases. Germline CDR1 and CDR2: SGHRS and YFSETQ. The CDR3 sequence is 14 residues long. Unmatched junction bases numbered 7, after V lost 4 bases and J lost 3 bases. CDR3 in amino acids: CASSLTGFVYEQYF. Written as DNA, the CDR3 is TGCGCCAGCAGCCTGACAGGGTTTGTCTACGAGCAGTACTTC.

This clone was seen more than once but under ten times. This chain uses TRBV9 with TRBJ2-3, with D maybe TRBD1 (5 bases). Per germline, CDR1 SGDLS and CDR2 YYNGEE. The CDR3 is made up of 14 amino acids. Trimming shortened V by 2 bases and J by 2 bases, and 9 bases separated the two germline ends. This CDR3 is CASSVTGLTDTQYF. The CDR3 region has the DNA TGTGCCAGCAGCGTTACAGGCCTCACAGATACGCAGTATTTT.

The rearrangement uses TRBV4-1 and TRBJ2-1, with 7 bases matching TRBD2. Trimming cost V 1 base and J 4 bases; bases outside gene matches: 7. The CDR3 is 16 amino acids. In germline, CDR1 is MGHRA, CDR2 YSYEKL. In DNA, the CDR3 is TGCGCCAGCAGCCAAGGAGGCGGGAGAAGTTACAATGAGCAGTTCTTC. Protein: CASSQGGGRSYNEQFF.